The 9 T cell receptor beta chains reported below all come from one sample, sequenced in a study of shared clonotypes between healthy human individuals. Generated by immunoSEQ multiplex PCR, the TCRdb table keeps only in-frame clones and is missing some. The sample holds just over 95,000 clones; 67% are singletons and the top ten take roughly 40%. Sequencing was performed on memory CD8+ T cells sorted from blood. The subset is: CD45RO+ cells pooled with CCR7-negative TemRA cells. The receptors come from a man aged 25 to 40 in good health.

The rearrangement uses TRBV10-3 and TRBJ2-6; 7 bases align to TRBD1. The V segment lost 7 bases and the J segment 0 bases; nucleotides outside the gene matches: 15. Germline assignment: CDR1 ENHRY and CDR2 SYGVKD. The CDR3 runs to 19 residues. The chain's CDR3 is CAIKQLPGTADSGANVLTF. CDR3 DNA sequence: TGTGCCATCAAACAGCTTCCCGGGACAGCGGACTCTGGGGCCAACGTCCTGACTTTC.

The CDR3 DNA reads TGTGCCAGCAGCTTAGCGTCGGGGTACGAGCAGTACTTC. Amino acids: CASSLASGYEQYF. V is TRBV11-2 and J is TRBJ2-7, with D possibly TRBD2 on 5 matching bases. Trimming took off 1 base at V and 4 bases at J, with 8 bases between the two ends. The CDR3 contains 13 residues. Germline-derived CDR1 and CDR2 are SGHAT and FQNNGV.

The chain recombines TRBV18 with TRBJ2-5, with D possibly matching TRBD1 (5 bases). The V gene lost 6 bases and the J gene lost 4 bases, with 15 bases spanning the gap. Germline lookup yields CDR1 KGHSH and CDR2 LQKENI. This CDR3 comprises 14 residues. The CDR3 bases are TGTGCCAGCTCTCGACCCAGGACAAGAGAGACCCAGTACTTC. The encoded protein is CASSRPRTRETQYF.

This clone was counted many times. The gene calls are TRBV28 and TRBJ2-7, with TRBD1 matching 7 bases. The CDR3 is 13 residues long. CDR1 and CDR2 (germline): MDHEN, SYDVKM. The J segment lost 3 bases and the V segment lost 8 bases, leaving 7 bases of the junction unmatched. In nucleotides, the CDR3 is TGTGCCAGCGCTACAGGGACAGACTACGAGCAGTACTTC. Translating it yields CASATGTDYEQYF.

The rearrangement joins TRBV5-5 to TRBJ2-1, with D perhaps TRBD2 (5 bases). There are 14 residues in the CDR3. The germline V and J ends were trimmed by 8 bases and 16 bases, with 28 bases remaining between them. Germline CDR1 SGHKS, CDR2 YYEKEE (reference sequence). In DNA form, the CDR3 reads TGTGCCAGTATGAGGGTGGAAGTAGGCGGGCAAATCTTCTTC. This gives the protein CASMRVEVGGQIFF.

CDR3 residues: CASREGRVVSGELFF. The CDR3 region has the DNA TGTGCCAGCAGGGAGGGACGGGTTGTATCCGGGGAGCTGTTTTTT. This chain joins TRBV27 and TRBJ2-2; weak D call: TRBD2 (6 bases). Germline V gene lookup returns CDR1 MNHEY and CDR2 SMNVEV (reference sequence). V was cut by 6 bases and J by 6 bases, with 17 bases left in between. This CDR3 region has 15 residues.

This clone was seen many times. J is TRBJ2-2 and V is TRBV7-6; a weak D match, TRBD2 (6 bases). V was trimmed by 1 base and J by 7 bases, leaving 19 bases between them. Germline CDR1 reads SGHVS; CDR2 reads FNYEAQ. This CDR3 contains 17 residues. The CDR3 is CASSLGITGDVYGELFF. CDR3 in DNA: TGTGCCAGCAGCTTAGGAATCACGGGAGACGTTTACGGGGAGCTGTTTTTT.

The J gene is TRBJ2-1, the V gene TRBV13; either TRBD1 or TRBD2 may supply D (5 bases each). The germline V and J ends were trimmed by 6 bases and 5 bases, with 17 bases remaining between them. In germline, CDR1 is PRHDT, CDR2 FYEKMQ (reference sequence). The CDR3 is 15 amino acids. This CDR3 reads CASRVWDANDNEQFF. CDR3 sequence (DNA): TGTGCCAGCAGAGTCTGGGACGCTAACGACAATGAGCAGTTCTTC.

The chain employs TRBV18 and TRBJ1-1, with D unclear. Germline V lookup: CDR1 KGHSH, CDR2 LQKENI. CDR3 size: 13 residues. V dropped 5 bases and J dropped 1 base, with 8 bases sitting between them. The CDR3 loop reads CASSSARNTEAFF. DNA for the CDR3: TGTGCCAGCTCATCGGCAAGGAACACTGAAGCTTTCTTT.